What follows are 9 T cell receptor beta chains derived from one specimen sequenced in a study of CD8 T cells in cerebrospinal fluid in Alzheimer's disease. With the 10x single-cell sequencing reads reprocessed, TCRdb shows one record per CDR3 protein and no DNA. The record lists approximately 1,100 distinct CDR3 sequences, of which the ten most abundant hold over 7.5%. The sequenced sample consisted of cerebrospinal fluid. These receptors were collected from a human donor in good health.

By frequency, this clonotype registers medium-sized (0.01 to 0.1%). The V gene is TRBV6-1, the J gene TRBJ2-3; absent DNA, TCRdb's TRBD2 call cannot be checked. This CDR3 has 16 amino acids. CDR1 MNHNS and CDR2 SASEGT come from the germline V gene. The CDR3 protein is CASSAGLAGGGDTQYF.

Judged by frequency, this clonotype is large. The chain uses TRBV11-2 and TRBJ2-3; TCRdb names TRBD2, which stays unverified in the absence of DNA. This CDR3 comprises 18 residues. Germline V gene lookup returns CDR1 SGHAT and CDR2 FQNNGV. The CDR3 protein is CASSLGAYSGGDTDTQYF.

This clonotype is labeled medium-sized based on frequency. J is TRBJ2-2 and V is TRBV7-9. This CDR3 has 13 amino acids. Germline V CDR1 and CDR2: SEHNR, FQNEAQ (reference sequence). CDR3 region: CASSLARAGELFF.

This clonotype shows up as medium-sized by frequency. The chain has TRBV5-6 and TRBJ1-5. In germline, CDR1 is SGHDT, CDR2 YYEEEE. The CDR3 runs 14 residues. CDR3 region: CASSLTGNDQPQHF.

Considering frequency, this clonotype is large. The genes are TRBV28 and TRBJ2-5; TCRdb's D call of TRBD1 is untestable without DNA. The CDR3 sequence is 14 residues long. CDR1 and CDR2 from the germline V gene are MDHEN and SYDVKM. The CDR3 protein is CAGRKGVVGETQYF. Drawing the rest from reference TRBV28 and TRBJ2-5, the complete variable domain is DVKVTQSSRYLVKRTGEKVFLECVQDMDHENMFWYRQDPGLGLRLIYFSYDVKMKEKGDIPEGYSVSREKKERFSLILESASTNQTSMYLCAGRKGVVGETQYFGPGTRLLVL.

Judged by frequency, this clonotype is medium-sized (0.01 to 0.1%). The chain is built from TRBV6-6 and TRBJ2-7. Germline V gene lookup returns CDR1 MNHNY and CDR2 SVGAGI (reference sequence). The CDR3 extends over 16 amino acids. The CDR3 is CASSYNEAGVLYEQYF.

By frequency, this clonotype is medium-sized (0.01 to 0.1%). V and J are TRBV18 and TRBJ1-2. The CDR3 has 15 amino acids. Germline V lookup: CDR1 KGHSH, CDR2 LQKENI. The CDR3 here is CASSPLGTSVTGYTF.

By frequency, this clonotype registers large. This sequence joins TRBV10-3 and TRBJ1-6; as DNA is missing, the TRBD1 call by TCRdb cannot be tested. Germline CDR1 and CDR2: ENHRY and SYGVKD. The length of the CDR3 is 15 residues. This chain's CDR3 is CAISPTRDSVSPLHF.

In terms of frequency, this clonotype is medium-sized (0.01 to 0.1%). The V gene is TRBV6-6, the J gene TRBJ2-5; TCRdb's assignment of TRBD1 cannot be checked, as there is no DNA. Germline CDR1 MNHNY, CDR2 SVGAGI (reference sequence). The CDR3 loop spans 14 amino acids. The CDR3 is CASRGVSRVETQYF.